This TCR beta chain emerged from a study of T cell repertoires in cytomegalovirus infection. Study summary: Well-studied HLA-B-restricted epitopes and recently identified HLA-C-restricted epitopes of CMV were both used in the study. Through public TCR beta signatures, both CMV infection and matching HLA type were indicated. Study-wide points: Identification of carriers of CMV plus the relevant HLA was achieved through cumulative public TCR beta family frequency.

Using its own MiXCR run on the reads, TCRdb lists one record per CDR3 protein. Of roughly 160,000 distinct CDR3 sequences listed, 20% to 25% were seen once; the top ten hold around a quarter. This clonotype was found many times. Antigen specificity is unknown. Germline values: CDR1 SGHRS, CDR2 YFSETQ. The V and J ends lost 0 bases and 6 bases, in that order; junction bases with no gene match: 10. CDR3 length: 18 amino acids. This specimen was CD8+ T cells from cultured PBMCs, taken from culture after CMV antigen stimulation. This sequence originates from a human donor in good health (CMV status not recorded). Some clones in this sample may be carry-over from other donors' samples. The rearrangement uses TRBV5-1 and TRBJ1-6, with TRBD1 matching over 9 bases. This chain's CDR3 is CASSLDPSDRGPNSPLHF. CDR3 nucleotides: TGCGCCAGCAGCTTGGATCCCTCGGACAGGGGCCCTAATTCACCCCTCCACTTT.